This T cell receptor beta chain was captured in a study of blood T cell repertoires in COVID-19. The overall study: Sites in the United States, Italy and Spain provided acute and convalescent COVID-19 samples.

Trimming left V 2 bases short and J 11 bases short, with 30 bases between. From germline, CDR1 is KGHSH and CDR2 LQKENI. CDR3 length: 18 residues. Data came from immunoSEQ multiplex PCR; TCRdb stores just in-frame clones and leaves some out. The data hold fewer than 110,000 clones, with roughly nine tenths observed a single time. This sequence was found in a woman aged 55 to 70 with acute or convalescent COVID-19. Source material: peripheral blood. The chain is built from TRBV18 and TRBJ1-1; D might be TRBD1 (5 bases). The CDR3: CASSPNVGSSGTGGRAFF. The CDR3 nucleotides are TGTGCCAGCTCACCAAACGTGGGTTCCTCCGGGACGGGGGGAAGGGCTTTCTTT.